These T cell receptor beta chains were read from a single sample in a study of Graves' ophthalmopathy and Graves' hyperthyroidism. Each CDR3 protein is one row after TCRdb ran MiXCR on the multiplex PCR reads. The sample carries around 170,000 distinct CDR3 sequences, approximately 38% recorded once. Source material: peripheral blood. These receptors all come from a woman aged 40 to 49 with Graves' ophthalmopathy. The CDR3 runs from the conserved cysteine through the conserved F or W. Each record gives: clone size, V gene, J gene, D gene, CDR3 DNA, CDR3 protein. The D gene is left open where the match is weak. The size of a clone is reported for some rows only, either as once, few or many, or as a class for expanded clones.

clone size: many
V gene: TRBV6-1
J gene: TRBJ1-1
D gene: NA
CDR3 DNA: TGTGCCAGCAGTATTGGTGCCACGGGGAACACTGAAGCTTTCTTT
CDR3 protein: CASSIGATGNTEAFF

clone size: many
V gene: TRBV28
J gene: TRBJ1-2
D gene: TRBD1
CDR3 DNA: TGTGCCAGCAGTTTAGGACAGGAGTACTATGGCTACACCTTC
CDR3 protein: CASSLGQEYYGYTF

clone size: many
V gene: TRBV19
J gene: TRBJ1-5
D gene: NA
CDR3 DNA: TGTGCCAGCGCCCGGGGCTCGAGACAGCCCCAGCATTTT
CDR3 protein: CASARGSRQPQHF

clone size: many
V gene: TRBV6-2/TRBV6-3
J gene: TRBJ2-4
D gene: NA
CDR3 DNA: TGTGCCAGCAGTAACGCCAAAAACATTCAGTACTTC
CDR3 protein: CASSNAKNIQYF

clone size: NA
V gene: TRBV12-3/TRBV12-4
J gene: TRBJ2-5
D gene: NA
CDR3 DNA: TGTGCCAGCAGTTTTCTCGGGAGTGGGGGTACCCAGTACTTC
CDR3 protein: CASSFLGSGGTQYF

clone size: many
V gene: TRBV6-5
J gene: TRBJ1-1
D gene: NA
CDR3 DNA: TGTGCCAGCAGTTACCTGGCGGGGGGAAACACTGAAGCTTTCTTT
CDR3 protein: CASSYLAGGNTEAFF

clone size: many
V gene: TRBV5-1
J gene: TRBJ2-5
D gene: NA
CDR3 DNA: TGCGCCAGCAGCTTTCAAGACCCCCGACAAGAGACCCAGTACTTC
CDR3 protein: CASSFQDPRQETQYF

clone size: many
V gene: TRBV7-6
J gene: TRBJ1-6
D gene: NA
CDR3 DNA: TGTGCCAGCAGCTTAGGGGCAGGGGATAATTCACCCCTCCACTTT
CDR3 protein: CASSLGAGDNSPLHF

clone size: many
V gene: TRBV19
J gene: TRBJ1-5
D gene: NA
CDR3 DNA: TGTGCCAGTAGTATCGGGGGGGGCAGCAATCAGCCCCAGCATTTT
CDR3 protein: CASSIGGGSNQPQHF

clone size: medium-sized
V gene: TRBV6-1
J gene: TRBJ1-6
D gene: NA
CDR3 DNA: TGTGCCAGCAGTACCACAGGGAGGTCACCCCTCCACTTT
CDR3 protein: CASSTTGRSPLHF

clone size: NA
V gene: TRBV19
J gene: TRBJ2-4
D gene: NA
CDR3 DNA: TGTGCCAGTAGTGGGACCCAGGCGGACATTCAGTACTTC
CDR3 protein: CASSGTQADIQYF

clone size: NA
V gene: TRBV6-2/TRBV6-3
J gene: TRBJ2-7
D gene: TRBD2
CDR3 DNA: TGTGCCAGCAGGCCGGGACTAGGTCGTTCCTACGAGCAGTACTTC
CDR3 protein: CASRPGLGRSYEQYF

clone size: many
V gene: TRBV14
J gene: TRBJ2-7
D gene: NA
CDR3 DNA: TGTGCCAGCAGCCAACAAGGGTGGACCTACGAGCAGTACTTC
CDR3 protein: CASSQQGWTYEQYF

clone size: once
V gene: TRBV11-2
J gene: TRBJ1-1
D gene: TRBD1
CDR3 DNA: TGTGCCAGCAGCTTTAGGGGACCACAGGGGGCCACTGAAGCTTTCTTT
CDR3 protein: CASSFRGPQGATEAFF

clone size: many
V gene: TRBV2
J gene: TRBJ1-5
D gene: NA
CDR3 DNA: TGTGCCAGCAGTGAAGCCTACCGGGGCCCCAATCAGCCCCAGCATTTT
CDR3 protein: CASSEAYRGPNQPQHF

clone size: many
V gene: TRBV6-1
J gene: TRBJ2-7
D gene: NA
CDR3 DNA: TGTGCCAGCACCACCCCAGGAGGGGAGCAGTACTTC
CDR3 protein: CASTTPGGEQYF

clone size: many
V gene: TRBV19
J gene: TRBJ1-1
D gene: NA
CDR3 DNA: TGTGCCAGTGACGGGAGGATGAACACTGAAGCTTTCTTT
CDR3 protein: CASDGRMNTEAFF

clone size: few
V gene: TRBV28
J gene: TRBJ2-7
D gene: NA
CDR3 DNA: TGTGCCAGCGCTGGCTACGAGCAGTACTTC
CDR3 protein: CASAGYEQYF

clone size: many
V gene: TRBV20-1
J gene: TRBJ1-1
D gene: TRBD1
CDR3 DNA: TGCAGTGCTGGACAGGGTAACGCTTTCTTT
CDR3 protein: CSAGQGNAFF

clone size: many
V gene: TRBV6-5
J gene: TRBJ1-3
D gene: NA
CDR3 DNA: TGTGCCAGCAGTTACCAAGAAACGTTAGGAAACACCATATATTTT
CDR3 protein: CASSYQETLGNTIYF

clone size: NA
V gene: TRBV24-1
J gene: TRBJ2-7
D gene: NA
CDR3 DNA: TGTGCCACCAGTGACCTGCGCGAGGGCTACGAGCAGTACTTC
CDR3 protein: CATSDLREGYEQYF

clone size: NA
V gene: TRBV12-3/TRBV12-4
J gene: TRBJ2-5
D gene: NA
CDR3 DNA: TGTGCCAGCAGTTTACCGGGCACCCAAGAGACCCAGTACTTC
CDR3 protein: CASSLPGTQETQYF

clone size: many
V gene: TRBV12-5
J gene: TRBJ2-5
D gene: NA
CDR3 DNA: TGTGCTGGTGGTTTGGGGGAAGAGACCCAGTACTTC
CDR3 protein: CAGGLGEETQYF

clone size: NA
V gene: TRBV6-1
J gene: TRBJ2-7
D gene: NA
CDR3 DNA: TGTGCCAGCAGCGGACCCCCCAATTACGAGCAGTACTTC
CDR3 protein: CASSGPPNYEQYF

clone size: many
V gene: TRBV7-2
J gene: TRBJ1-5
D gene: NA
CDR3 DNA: TGTGCCAGCAGCCAAAGGGCAGGGTGCAGGCAGCCCCAGCATTTT
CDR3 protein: CASSQRAGCRQPQHF

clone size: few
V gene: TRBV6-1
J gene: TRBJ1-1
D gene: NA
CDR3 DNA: TGTGCCAGCAGGAAGGTTGTTGGCACTGAAGCTTTCTTT
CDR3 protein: CASRKVVGTEAFF

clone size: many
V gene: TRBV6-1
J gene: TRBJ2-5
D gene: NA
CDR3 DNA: TGTGCCAGCAGCCAGGGGAGGGGGGCCGAAAAGCACTTC
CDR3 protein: CASSQGRGAEKHF

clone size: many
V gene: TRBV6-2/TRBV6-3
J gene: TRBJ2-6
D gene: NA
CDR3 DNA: TGTGCCAGCAGTTACTCCGGGGCTGGGGCCAACGTCCTGACTTTC
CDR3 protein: CASSYSGAGANVLTF

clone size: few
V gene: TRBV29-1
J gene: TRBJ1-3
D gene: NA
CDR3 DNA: TGCAGCGTTTGGGGGGCAGAGGAGGTTGGAAACACCATATATTTT
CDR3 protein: CSVWGAEEVGNTIYF

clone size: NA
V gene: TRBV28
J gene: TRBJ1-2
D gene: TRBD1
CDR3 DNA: TGTGCCAGCAGTTTCCCCGGACAGGGGAATGGCTACACCTTC
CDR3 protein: CASSFPGQGNGYTF

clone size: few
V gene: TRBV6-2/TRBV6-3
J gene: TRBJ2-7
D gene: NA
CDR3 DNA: TGTGCCAGCAGTTACTCGAGTGGGGGCTACGAGCAGTACTTC
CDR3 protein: CASSYSSGGYEQYF

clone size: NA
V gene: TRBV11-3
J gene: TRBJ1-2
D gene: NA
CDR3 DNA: TGTGCCAGCAGCCCCTCCGGCGGACTTCACACCTTC
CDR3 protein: CASSPSGGLHTF